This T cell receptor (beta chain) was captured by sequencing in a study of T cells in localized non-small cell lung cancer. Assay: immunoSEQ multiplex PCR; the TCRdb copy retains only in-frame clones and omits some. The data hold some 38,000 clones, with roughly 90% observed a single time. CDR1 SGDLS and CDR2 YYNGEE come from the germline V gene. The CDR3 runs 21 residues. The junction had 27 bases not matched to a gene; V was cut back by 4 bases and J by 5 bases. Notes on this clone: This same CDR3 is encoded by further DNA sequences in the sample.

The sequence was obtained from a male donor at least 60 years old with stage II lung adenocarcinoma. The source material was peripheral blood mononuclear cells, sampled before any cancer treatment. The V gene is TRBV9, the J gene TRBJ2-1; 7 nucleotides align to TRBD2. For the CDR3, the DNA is TGTGCCAGCAGCTCTCCAGCGACCCGACTAGCACAGTTGCATCATGACAATGAGCAGTTCTTC. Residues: CASSSPATRLAQLHHDNEQFF.